A selection of T cell receptor beta chains follows, all from one sample in a study of identical twins. TCRdb re-derived calls from the 5' RACE reads in MiXCR, one entry per CDR3 protein. The data hold 400,000 or so distinct CDR3 sequences, with roughly 9% observed a single time. Sequenced: naive T cells sorted from blood. Receptor source: a woman in her forties or fifties in good health. The CDR3 runs from the conserved cysteine through the conserved F or W. The D gene is left open where the match is weak. The size of a clone is reported for some rows only, either as once, few or many, or as a class for expanded clones.

>TRBD2|TRBV19|few|TRBJ2-5|15
TGTGCCAGTAGGGCTAGCGGGATTCAAGGAGAGACCCAGTACTTC
CASRASGIQGETQYF
>-|TRBV11-2|few|TRBJ2-6|15
TGTGCCAGCAGCTTTAACCCCTCTGGGGCCAACGTCCTGACTTTC
CASSFNPSGANVLTF
>-|TRBV25-1|-|TRBJ2-5|14
TGTGCCAGCAGTCGGCGCACGGACCAAGAGACCCAGTACTTC
CASSRRTDQETQYF
>-|TRBV12-5|-|TRBJ2-1|13
TGTGCTAGTGGTTTGGTAATCAGGAATGAGCAGTTCTTC
CASGLVIRNEQFF
>-|TRBV9|many|TRBJ1-5|15
TGTGCCAGCAGCGTAGAGGGGACGGGTAATCAGCCCCAGCATTTT
CASSVEGTGNQPQHF
>TRBD2|TRBV7-8|many|TRBJ2-3|18
TGTGCCAGCAGCTTCGCCGGGACTAGCGGGAGGGCCTCAGATACGCAGTATTTT
CASSFAGTSGRASDTQYF
>-|TRBV10-3|-|TRBJ2-1|18
TGTGCCATCAGTGAAGGAGTTTGGCCTACCGGGGATCGTGATGAGCAGTTCTTC
CAISEGVWPTGDRDEQFF
>-|TRBV9|-|TRBJ1-5|17
TGTGCCAGCAGCGGAGGGAGGCAAGGCGGACAGATACAGCCCCAGCATTTT
CASSGGRQGGQIQPQHF
>-|TRBV12-3/TRBV12-4|-|TRBJ1-1|17
TGTGCCAGCAGTTTAGCGTGGGACGGTCCTATGAACACTGAAGCTTTCTTT
CASSLAWDGPMNTEAFF
>-|TRBV6-1|few|TRBJ2-1|16
TGTGCCAACGTCTCCCATGGGGGCGGGATTTACAATGAGCAGTTCTTC
CANVSHGGGIYNEQFF
>TRBD2|TRBV3-1|few|TRBJ2-1|14
TGTGCCAGCAGCCAAGGGGGACTAGTAGTTGAGCAGTTCTTC
CASSQGGLVVEQFF
>-|TRBV29-1|many|TRBJ2-5|12
TGCAGCGTTGAGGCTGTTTCGCTGACCCAGTACTTC
CSVEAVSLTQYF
>-|TRBV19|-|TRBJ1-5|18
TGTGCCAGTAGTAAGGAGCCTCCCCCCGGAGTTATGTATCAGCCCCAGCATTTT
CASSKEPPPGVMYQPQHF
>-|TRBV6-6|many|TRBJ2-2|13
TGTGCCAGCAGTTCCGAGGACCCCGGGGAGCTGTTTTTT
CASSSEDPGELFF
>-|TRBV20-1|many|TRBJ1-3|12
TGCAGTGCTCAGGGATTCGGAAACACCATATATTTT
CSAQGFGNTIYF